A single T cell receptor (beta chain) is shown here with its context. This sample is part of a study of blood T cell repertoires in COVID-19. The wider study: The study drew acute and convalescent COVID-19 samples from the United States, Italy and Spain. PBMCs, B-cell-depleted T cells, or T cells provided the cDNA or gDNA that made up the material.

As handled by the study authors: By means of reference gene primer amplification, nucleated cell counts were estimated. The data were produced by immunoSEQ multiplex PCR, yet TCRdb's version contains in-frame clones alone and is incomplete. V, J and clone size derive from that table, while D and trimming were established from the DNA sequence. The table shows about 75,000 clones, with 65% to 90% occurring only once. The V end was cut by 0 bases, the J end by 4 bases, with 6 bases between. The CDR3 length is 12 residues. The V gene's germline CDR1 is GTSNPN and CDR2 SVGIG (reference sequence). V usage is TRBV30 and J usage is TRBJ1-2; no definite D call. This TCR came from a woman aged 45-65 years with acute or convalescent COVID-19. Sample: peripheral blood. CDR3 sequence: CAWSVRVYGYTF. The CDR3 nucleotides read TGTGCCTGGAGTGTACGGGTCTATGGCTACACCTTC. The full variable domain, its missing parts supplied by reference TRBV30 and TRBJ1-2, is SQTIHQWPATLVQPVGSPLSLECTVEGTSNPNLYWYRQAAGRGLQLLFYSVGIGQISSEVPQNLSASRPQDRQFILSSKKLLLSDSGFYLCAWSVRVYGYTFGSGTRLTVV.